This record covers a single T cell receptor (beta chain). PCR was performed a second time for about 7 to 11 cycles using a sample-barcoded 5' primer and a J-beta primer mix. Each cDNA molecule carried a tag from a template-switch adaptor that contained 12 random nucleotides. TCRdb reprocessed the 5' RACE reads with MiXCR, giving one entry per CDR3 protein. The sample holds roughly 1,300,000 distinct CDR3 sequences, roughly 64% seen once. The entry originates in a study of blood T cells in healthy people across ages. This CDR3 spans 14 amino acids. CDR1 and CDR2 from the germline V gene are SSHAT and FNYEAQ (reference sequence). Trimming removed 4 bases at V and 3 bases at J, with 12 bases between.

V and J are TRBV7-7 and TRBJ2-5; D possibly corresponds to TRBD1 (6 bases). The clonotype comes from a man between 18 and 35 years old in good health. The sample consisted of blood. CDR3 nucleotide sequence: TGTGCCAGCAGCTATACAGGGTCGGAAGAGACCCAGTACTTC. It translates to CASSYTGSEETQYF.